These 22 T cell receptor beta chains came from one sample sequenced in a study of cytomegalovirus exposure and HLA in healthy donors. Using immunoSEQ multiplex PCR, the repertoire was profiled, and TCRdb retains in-frame clones only, with some absent. The repertoire includes around 240,000 clones, around 89% of them detected once, and 0.35% to 0.4% sits in the top ten. The material sequenced was PBMCs. The receptors were gathered from a woman younger than 35 in good health and CMV-seronegative.

The rearrangement uses TRBV7-8 and TRBJ2-1, with D perhaps TRBD2 (5 bases). The V end lost 6 bases, the J end lost 0 bases, and 15 bases lay between the germline ends. CDR1 and CDR2 (germline): SGHVS, FQNEAQ. The CDR3 loop spans 16 amino acids. Here the CDR3 DNA reads TGTGCCAGCAGATTGGTCCGGAGGAGCTCCTACAATGAGCAGTTCTTC. Translating it yields CASRLVRRSSYNEQFF.

This chain joins TRBV27 and TRBJ2-1; 13 bases map to TRBD2. The CDR3 has 15 amino acids. J was trimmed by 7 bases and V by 5 bases; bases with no gene match: 5. Germline loops: CDR1 MNHEY, CDR2 SMNVEV (reference sequence). The CDR3 loop is CASSPGLAGINEQFF. The CDR3 DNA reads TGTGCCAGCAGTCCGGGACTAGCGGGGATTAATGAGCAGTTCTTC.

This clone came up once. The rearrangement joins TRBV7-6 to TRBJ1-1; D gene ambiguous. Trimming shortened V by 5 bases and J by 0 bases, and 7 bases separated the two germline ends. From germline, CDR1 is SGHVS and CDR2 FNYEAQ. The CDR3 length is 13 residues. The CDR3 sequence: CASSVSLNTEAFF. The CDR3 DNA reads as TGTGCCAGCAGCGTATCCTTGAACACTGAAGCTTTCTTT.

In DNA form, the CDR3 reads TGTGCCAGCAGCTTAGTTCCCCGGGACAACAACTATGGCTACACCTTC. This translates into CASSLVPRDNNYGYTF. J is TRBJ1-2 and V is TRBV7-2; D is perhaps TRBD1 (6 bases). Germline V gene lookup returns CDR1 SGHTA and CDR2 FQGNSA. Trimming left V 1 base short and J 2 bases short, with 14 bases between. The CDR3 runs to 16 residues. The whole variable domain, filled in from reference TRBV7-2 and TRBJ1-2, reads GAGVSQSPSNKVTEKGKDVELRCDPISGHTALYWYRQSLGQGLEFLIYFQGNSAPDKSGLPSDRFSAERTGGSVSTLTIQRTQQEDSAVYLCASSLVPRDNNYGYTFGSGTRLTVV.

In this sample, this clone turned up a few times. V gene TRBV2 combines with J gene TRBJ2-2; 9 bases line up with TRBD2. The germline gives CDR1 SNHLY, CDR2 FYNNEI. V lost 5 bases and J lost 6; bases outside the gene matches: 4. The CDR3 contains 14 residues. Written as DNA, the CDR3 is TGTGCCAGCAGTTCGGGACTAGCCGCCGGGGAGCTGTTTTTT. As protein: CASSSGLAAGELFF.

The chain is built from TRBV7-8 and TRBJ2-2; D gene uncertain. The CDR3 sequence is 14 residues long. The V gene's germline CDR1 is SGHVS and CDR2 FQNEAQ. Trimming pared 5 bases from V and 1 base from J, leaving 8 bases between. Here the CDR3 reads CASSAILNTGELFF. DNA of the CDR3: TGTGCCAGCAGCGCGATCCTGAACACCGGGGAGCTGTTTTTT.

This clone was seen more than once but under ten times. The V call is TRBV2, the J call TRBJ1-2; D uncertain. Germline V gene sequence: CDR1 SNHLY, CDR2 FYNNEI. The CDR3 runs 15 residues. Trimming took off 4 bases at V and 0 bases at J, with 12 bases between the two ends. As DNA, the CDR3 is TGTGCCAGCAGTGTTAACAGCCCTTCTAACTATGGCTACACCTTC. This encodes CASSVNSPSNYGYTF.

The chain joins TRBV7-9 to TRBJ2-7, with a tentative D call TRBD1 (6 bases). The CDR3 consists of 14 residues. The germline gives CDR1 SEHNR, CDR2 FQNEAQ (reference sequence). V was shortened by 2 bases and J by 3 bases, with 11 bases between the two germline ends. Here the CDR3 DNA reads TGTGCCAGCAGCTTAACAACGACAGGCTACGAGCAGTACTTC. Translation: CASSLTTTGYEQYF.

Worth noting for this clone: Mismatch with germline at one junction end may stem from a read error. V and J are TRBV7-3 and TRBJ1-1, with 7 positions matching TRBD1. Germline-derived CDR1 and CDR2 are SGHTA and FQGTGA. The CDR3 covers 13 residues. This CDR3 reads CASSITGADEAFF. DNA for the CDR3: TGTGCCAGCAGCATAACAGGGGCGGATGAAGCTTTCTTT.

The V gene is TRBV6-1, the J gene TRBJ2-3, with 9 bases identical to TRBD2. The CDR3 runs 15 residues. CDR1 MNHNS and CDR2 SASEGT come from the germline V gene. J gave up 3 bases and V 7 bases, and 8 bases lay outside the gene matches. The CDR3 loop is CASNGGGAGTDTQYF. The CDR3 DNA is TGTGCCAGCAACGGCGGGGGGGCTGGGACAGATACGCAGTATTTT.

The CDR3 loop reads CASRFTGSDTQYF. CDR3 coding DNA: TGTGCCAGCAGATTTACAGGGTCAGATACGCAGTATTTT. The genes are TRBV7-2 and TRBJ2-3, with a weak D call TRBD1 (6 bases). Germline assignment: CDR1 SGHTA and CDR2 FQGNSA. V dropped 6 bases and J dropped 4 bases, with 11 bases sitting between them. CDR3 length: 13 amino acids.

This chain links TRBV7-9 with TRBJ1-4; 7 nucleotides align to TRBD1. The CDR3 spans 18 residues. From germline, CDR1 is SEHNR and CDR2 FQNEAQ (reference sequence). J gave up 5 bases and V 2 bases, and 14 bases lay outside the gene matches. The chain's CDR3 is CASSLIFGRGQTNEKLFF. CDR3 nucleotide sequence: TGTGCCAGCAGCTTAATTTTCGGGCGGGGACAGACGAATGAAAAACTGTTTTTT.

The rearrangement uses TRBV28 and TRBJ2-7; 16 bases fit TRBD2. The CDR3 runs 18 residues. V lost 2 bases to trimming and J lost 6 bases; unmatched junction nucleotides: 10. Germline V gives CDR1 MDHEN, CDR2 SYDVKM. DNA for the CDR3: TGTGCCAGCAGTTTACGACCCGGGACTAGCGGGGGGGTCGTCGAGCAGTACTTC. It codes for CASSLRPGTSGGVVEQYF.

V is TRBV9 and J is TRBJ1-1, with D uncertain. The germline CDR1 and CDR2 sequences are SGDLS and YYNGEE. This CDR3 contains 15 residues. V was cut by 4 bases and J by 3 bases, with 16 bases left in between. The CDR3 spells CASSPRGGRDTEAFF. The DNA of the CDR3 is TGTGCCAGCAGCCCACGGGGAGGGAGGGACACTGAAGCTTTCTTT.

This clone occurred a few times. This chain uses TRBV6-4 with TRBJ2-3, with 10 positions matching TRBD2. The germline gives CDR1 MRHNA, CDR2 SNTAGT. The CDR3 sequence is 15 residues long. The V gene end was trimmed by 4 bases and the J gene end by 1 base; junction bases not matched to a gene: 2. The CDR3 loop is CASSALAGGTDTQYF. CDR3 nucleotide sequence: TGTGCCAGCAGTGCTCTAGCGGGGGGCACAGATACGCAGTATTTT.

The rearrangement uses TRBV6-5 and TRBJ2-7, with D perhaps TRBD1 (5 bases). Germline V gene sequence: CDR1 MNHEY, CDR2 SVGAGI. CDR3 length equals 14 residues. The V and J ends lost 0 bases and 2 bases respectively, with 8 bases between them. The CDR3 protein is CASSYSRGPYEQYF. DNA for the CDR3: TGTGCCAGCAGTTACTCAAGGGGCCCCTACGAGCAGTACTTC.

V gene TRBV5-1 combines with J gene TRBJ1-1; no clear D gene. Trimming stripped 0 bases from V and 6 bases from J, with 12 bases between. Looked up from germline, CDR1 is SGHRS and CDR2 is YFSETQ. The length of the CDR3 is 14 residues. The CDR3 spells CASSLAKNGPEAFF. CDR3 nucleotides: TGCGCCAGCAGCTTGGCTAAAAACGGTCCTGAAGCTTTCTTT.

The V gene is TRBV19, the J gene TRBJ1-5, with D possibly TRBD1 on 6 matching bases. Germline V gene lookup returns CDR1 LNHDA and CDR2 SQIVND (reference sequence). The CDR3 runs to 15 residues. The ends were cut back, 5 bases at V and 6 bases at J, with 17 bases in the middle. The DNA of the CDR3 is TGTGCCAGTAGTCTGCAGGGGCGGTTCGGTCAGCCCCAGCATTTT. This translates into CASSLQGRFGQPQHF.

The V and J genes are TRBV14 and TRBJ1-1, with 8 bases fitting TRBD1. The CDR3 is 17 amino acids. CDR1 and CDR2 from the germline V gene are SGHDN and FVKESK. After removal of 0 bases from V and 4 bases from J, the junction contained 10 bases not matched to a gene. Here the CDR3 DNA reads TGTGCCAGCAGCCAAGAAGGGTGGGACAGGTGGGGCACTGAAGCTTTCTTT. Its translation is CASSQEGWDRWGTEAFF.

CDR3 sequence reads: CASSWNRGGEQYV. In DNA form, the CDR3 reads TGTGCCAGCAGCTGGAACAGGGGAGGCGAGCAGTACGTC. The chain joins TRBV5-8 to TRBJ2-7; tentative D call: TRBD1 (7 bases). Germline V lookup: CDR1 SGHTS, CDR2 YDEGEE. Trimming took 3 bases from V and 6 from J, leaving 13 bases between them. The CDR3 runs 13 residues.

This chain uses TRBV5-1 with TRBJ2-3; 7 positions match TRBD2. V dropped 4 bases and J dropped 0; count of bases not matched to a gene: 14. CDR3 size: 18 residues. The germline gives CDR1 SGHRS, CDR2 YFSETQ. CDR3 residues: CASSLNRGVLLSTDTQYF. DNA of the CDR3: TGCGCCAGCAGCCTCAACCGGGGGGTTCTCCTTAGCACAGATACGCAGTATTTT.

The V gene is TRBV6-4, the J gene TRBJ2-1; possibly TRBD2 for D (7 bases). Germline V gene sequence: CDR1 MRHNA, CDR2 SNTAGT. Trimming left V 5 bases short and J 10 bases short, with 24 bases between. There are 16 residues in the CDR3. This CDR3 is CASSPETGGGPGEQFF. CDR3 bases: TGTGCCAGCAGTCCCGAGACTGGCGGGGGCCCGGGGGAGCAGTTCTTC.